This passage covers 10 T cell receptor beta chains from one sample sequenced in a study of Ad26.COV2.S vaccination and SARS-CoV-2 variants. Sequencing was performed with immunoSEQ multiplex PCR; in TCRdb, only in-frame clones are kept and a portion is missing. The sample comprises about 680,000 clones, roughly 90% of which are singletons, and roughly 1.5% rests with the top ten. Treatment noted: about 20 received Ad26.COV2.S at low or high dose, single or two shots; 5 received placebo; per-sample allocation not given. Sampling occurred on day 63 after the first vaccine or placebo injection. The source was peripheral blood, collected in a trial of Ad26.COV2.S vaccine versus placebo. These receptor sequences come from a person aged 18-65 years who received the Ad26.COV2.S COVID-19 vaccine or a placebo.

The J gene is TRBJ1-2, the V gene TRBV6-2 or TRBV6-3; maybe TRBD1 (5 bases). V was shortened by 6 bases and J by 3 bases, with 17 bases between the two germline ends. Germline values: CDR1 MNHEY, CDR2 SVGEGT. This CDR3 contains 15 residues. CDR3 in DNA: TGTGCCAGCAGCGATCCGGGGGTCCCCTACTATGGCTACACCTTC. Protein: CASSDPGVPYYGYTF.

The V and J genes are TRBV30 and TRBJ2-2, with 7 nucleotides matching TRBD2. J lost 4 bases, V lost 6 bases, and 2 bases had no gene match. Germline CDR1 reads GTSNPN; CDR2 reads SVGIG (reference sequence). This CDR3 region has 12 residues. This CDR3 is CACGGGTGELFF. CDR3 sequence (DNA): TGTGCCTGTGGGGGGGGCACCGGGGAGCTGTTTTTT.

This clone was found once. Here the CDR3 reads CASSTDASSYNEQFF. CDR3 sequence (DNA): TGTGCCAGCAGCACGGACGCTTCCTCCTACAATGAGCAGTTCTTC. V gene TRBV7-2 combines with J gene TRBJ2-1; no clear D gene. The CDR3 covers 15 residues. V was trimmed by 5 bases and J by 0 bases, leaving 11 bases between them. CDR1 and CDR2 (germline): SGHTA, FQGNSA.

This clone occurred once. The V gene is TRBV24-1, the J gene TRBJ2-7; 8 bases match TRBD2. V gave up 1 base and J gave up 5 bases; unmatched junction bases: 3. Germline CDR1 KGHDR, CDR2 SFDVKD. The CDR3 spans 14 residues. The CDR3 spells CATSDFGRDDEQYF. CDR3 nucleotide sequence: TGTGCCACCAGTGATTTCGGGAGGGACGACGAGCAGTACTTC.

The chain uses TRBV11-3 and TRBJ2-2; D unclear. V lost 3 bases, J lost 3 bases, and 8 bases lay in between. This CDR3 comprises 14 residues. Germline V gives CDR1 SGHNT, CDR2 YENEEA. Written as DNA, the CDR3 is TGTGCCAGCAGCTTGGTACGGGACACCGGGGAGCTGTTTTTT. This gives the protein CASSLVRDTGELFF.

This clone showed up just a few times. The chain is built from TRBV7-3 and TRBJ1-1; no reliable D call. There are 14 residues in the CDR3. Per the germline V gene, CDR1 is SGHTA and CDR2 is FQGTGA. V lost 5 bases, J lost 6 bases, and 16 bases lay in between. CDR3 sequence: CASSQDGSRAEAFF. The DNA for the CDR3 is TGTGCCAGCAGCCAAGACGGGTCTAGGGCTGAAGCTTTCTTT.

The rearrangement uses TRBV12-3 or TRBV12-4 and TRBJ2-5, with a possible D match to TRBD1 (6 bases). V lost 6 bases and J lost 13, with 12 bases in between. CDR3 length: 10 amino acids. The CDR3: CASSTGTLYF. The CDR3 nucleotides read TGTGCCAGCAGCACCGGGACACTGTACTTC.

DNA of the CDR3: TGTGCCAGCAGTTACTGGGACAGGGATCTCAATCAGCCCCAGCATTTT. Translated, it gives CASSYWDRDLNQPQHF. This chain joins TRBV6-2 or TRBV6-3 and TRBJ1-5; TRBD1 aligns across 9 bases. Germline CDR1 and CDR2: MNHEY and SVGEGT. This CDR3 is built from 16 residues. Unmatched junction bases numbered 4, after V lost 1 base and J lost 3 bases.

The chain links TRBV19 to TRBJ1-1, with D possibly matching TRBD1 (5 bases). The CDR3 extends over 13 amino acids. Germline values: CDR1 LNHDA, CDR2 SQIVND (reference sequence). V gave up 6 bases and J gave up 4 bases, with 12 bases separating them. In nucleotides, the CDR3 is TGTGCCAGTAGGCAGGGCGGTAGCACTGAAGCTTTCTTT. Residues: CASRQGGSTEAFF.

This clone was observed a single time. The chain joins TRBV5-6 to TRBJ2-7; D may be TRBD1 (5 bases). Germline values: CDR1 SGHDT, CDR2 YYEEEE. This CDR3 has 15 amino acids. The V end was cut by 2 bases, the J end by 3 bases, with 15 bases between. CDR3 bases: TGTGCCAGCAGCTTAGGTCTTGGGGCACTCTACGAGCAGTACTTC. Encoded protein: CASSLGLGALYEQYF. The full variable domain, in which reference TRBV5-6 and TRBJ2-7 provide the parts outside the CDR3, is DAGVTQSPTHLIKTRGQQVTLRCSPKSGHDTVSWYQQALGQGPQFIFQYYEEEERQRGNFPDRFSGHQFPNYSSELNVNALLLGDSALYLCASSLGLGALYEQYFGPGTRLTVT.